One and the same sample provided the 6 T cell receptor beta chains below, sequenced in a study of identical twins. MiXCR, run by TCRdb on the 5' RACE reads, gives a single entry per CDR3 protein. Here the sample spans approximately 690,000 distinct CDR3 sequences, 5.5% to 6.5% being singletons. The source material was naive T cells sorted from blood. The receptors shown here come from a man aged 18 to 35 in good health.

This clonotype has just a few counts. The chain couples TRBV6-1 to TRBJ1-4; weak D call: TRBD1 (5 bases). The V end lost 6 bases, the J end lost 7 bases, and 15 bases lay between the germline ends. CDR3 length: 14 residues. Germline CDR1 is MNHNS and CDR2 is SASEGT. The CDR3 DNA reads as TGTGCCAGCAGCCGCGGGCAGGGAGGTGAAAAACTGTTTTTT. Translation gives CASSRGQGGEKLFF.

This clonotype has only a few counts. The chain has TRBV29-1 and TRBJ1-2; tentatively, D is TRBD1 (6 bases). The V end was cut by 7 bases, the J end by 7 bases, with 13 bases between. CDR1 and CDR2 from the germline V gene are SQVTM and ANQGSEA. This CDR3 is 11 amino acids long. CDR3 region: CSGGHGSGYTF. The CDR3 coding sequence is TGCAGCGGGGGACACGGGAGTGGCTACACCTTC.

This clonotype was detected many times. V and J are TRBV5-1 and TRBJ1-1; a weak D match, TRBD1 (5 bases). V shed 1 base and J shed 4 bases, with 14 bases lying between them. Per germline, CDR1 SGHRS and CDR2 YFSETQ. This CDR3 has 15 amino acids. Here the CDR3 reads CASSLLILGTTEAFF. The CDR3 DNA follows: TGCGCCAGCAGCTTGTTGATCCTGGGGACCACTGAAGCTTTCTTT.

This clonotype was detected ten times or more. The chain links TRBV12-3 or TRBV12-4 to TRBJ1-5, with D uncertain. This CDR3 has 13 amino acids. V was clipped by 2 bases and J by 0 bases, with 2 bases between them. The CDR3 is CASSLTSNQPQHF. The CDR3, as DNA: TGTGCCAGCAGTTTAACTAGCAATCAGCCCCAGCATTTT.

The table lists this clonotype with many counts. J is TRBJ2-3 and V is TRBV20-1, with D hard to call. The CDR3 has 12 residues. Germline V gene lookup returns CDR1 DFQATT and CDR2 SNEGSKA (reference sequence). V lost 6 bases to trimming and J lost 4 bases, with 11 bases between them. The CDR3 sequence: CSATMLADTQYF. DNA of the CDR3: TGCAGTGCGACCATGTTGGCAGATACGCAGTATTTT.

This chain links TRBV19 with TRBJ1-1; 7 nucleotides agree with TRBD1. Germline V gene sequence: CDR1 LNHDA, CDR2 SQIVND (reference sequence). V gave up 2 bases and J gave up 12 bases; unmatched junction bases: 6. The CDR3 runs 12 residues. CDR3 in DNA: TGTGCCAGTAGTATACTGGGACAGACGTCTTTCTTT. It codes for CASSILGQTSFF.